This T cell receptor (beta chain) was observed in a study of T cell repertoires in cytomegalovirus infection. Across the whole study: Recently identified HLA-C-restricted CMV epitopes and well-studied HLA-B-restricted CMV epitopes were used by the study. Carrying CMV and the relevant HLA type showed in public TCR beta signatures.

Remarks on this clonotype: Its cognate antigen is unknown.

The germline V gene encodes CDR1 SGHTA and CDR2 FQGNSA. Trimming removed 4 bases at V and 5 bases at J, with 11 bases between. The CDR3 consists of 13 residues. Findings and limits, study-wide: HLA-C-restricted CMV-specific TCR beta clonotypes prevailed in the ex vivo response.

MiXCR, run by TCRdb on the reads, gives a single entry per CDR3 protein. The sample lists some 480,000 distinct CDR3 sequences, around 35% seen once, with 17% in the top ten. This receptor was taken from a human donor in good health (CMV status not recorded). Some clones in this sample may be carry-over from other donors' samples. J is TRBJ2-5 and V is TRBV7-2; no reliable D call. The sequenced sample was cultured PBMCs, obtained from culture after CMV antigen stimulation. The CDR3 DNA follows: TGTGCCAGCAGCTCCCACCCCCCGGAGACCCAGTACTTC. Residues: CASSSHPPETQYF.